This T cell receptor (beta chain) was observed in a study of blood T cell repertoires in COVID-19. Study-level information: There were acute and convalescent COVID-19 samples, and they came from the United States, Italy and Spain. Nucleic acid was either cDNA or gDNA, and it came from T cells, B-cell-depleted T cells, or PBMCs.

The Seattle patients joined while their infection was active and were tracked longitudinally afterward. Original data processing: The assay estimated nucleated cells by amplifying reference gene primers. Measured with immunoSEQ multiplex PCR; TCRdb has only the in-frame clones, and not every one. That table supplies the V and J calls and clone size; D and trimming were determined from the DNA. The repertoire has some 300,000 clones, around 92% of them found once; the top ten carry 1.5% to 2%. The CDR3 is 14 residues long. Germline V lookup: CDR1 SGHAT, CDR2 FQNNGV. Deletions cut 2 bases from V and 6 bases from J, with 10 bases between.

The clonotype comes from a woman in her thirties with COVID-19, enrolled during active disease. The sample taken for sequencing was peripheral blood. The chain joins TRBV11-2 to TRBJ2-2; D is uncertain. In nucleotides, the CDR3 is TGTGCCAGCAGCTTAAACGCAGAGGCCGGGGAGCTGTTTTTT. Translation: CASSLNAEAGELFF.